A selection of T cell receptor beta chains follows, all from one sample in a study of CD8+ T cells in alopecia areata. Clones were read by immunoSEQ multiplex PCR, and TCRdb kept only the in-frame ones, dropping some. Here the sample spans 150,000 to 200,000 clones, about 70% being singletons. Sequenced material: CD8+ T cells sorted from blood, taken at week 0. The receptor source for this set is a human donor with alopecia areata. Both conserved end residues are part of each CDR3. A D gene is named only where the DNA matches it firmly. Clone size is given for some rows only: seen once, a few or many times, or a class if the clone is expanded.

d_call: -; v_call: TRBV7-9; cdr3_length: 14; j_call: TRBJ1-1; clone_size: once; cdr3_aa: CASSLTYRRTEAFF; cdr3_nt: TGTGCCAGCAGCTTAACGTATCGGCGAACTGAAGCTTTCTTT
d_call: -; v_call: TRBV4-1; cdr3_length: 13; j_call: TRBJ2-5; clone_size: -; cdr3_aa: CASSQGLRETQYF; cdr3_nt: TGCGCCAGCAGCCAAGGTTTACGGGAGACCCAGTACTTC
d_call: TRBD2; v_call: TRBV2; cdr3_length: 16; j_call: TRBJ2-5; clone_size: -; cdr3_aa: CASSKTSGGDRETQYF; cdr3_nt: TGTGCCAGCAGCAAAACTAGCGGGGGGGATCGTGAGACCCAGTACTTC
d_call: -; v_call: TRBV7-8; cdr3_length: 17; j_call: TRBJ2-4; clone_size: -; cdr3_aa: CASSLGLGSGAKNIQYF; cdr3_nt: TGTGCCAGCAGCTTAGGGCTTGGCAGCGGGGCCAAAAACATTCAGTACTTC
d_call: -; v_call: TRBV29-1; cdr3_length: 17; j_call: TRBJ1-2; clone_size: -; cdr3_aa: CSANEGRVTRANYGYTF; cdr3_nt: TGCAGCGCTAACGAGGGGCGCGTGACTCGAGCTAACTATGGCTACACCTTC
d_call: -; v_call: TRBV2; cdr3_length: 13; j_call: TRBJ2-7; clone_size: medium-sized; cdr3_aa: CASHRRTFTEQYF; cdr3_nt: TGTGCCAGCCACCGGCGGACCTTTACCGAGCAGTACTTC
d_call: -; v_call: TRBV5-6; cdr3_length: 12; j_call: TRBJ2-7; clone_size: -; cdr3_aa: CASSFSVSEQYF; cdr3_nt: TGTGCCAGCAGCTTTTCAGTATCCGAGCAGTACTTC
d_call: -; v_call: TRBV7-8; cdr3_length: 15; j_call: TRBJ1-5; clone_size: -; cdr3_aa: CASSSRGNPNQPQHF; cdr3_nt: TGTGCCAGCAGCAGCAGAGGCAATCCAAATCAGCCCCAGCATTTT
d_call: -; v_call: TRBV7-9; cdr3_length: 15; j_call: TRBJ2-5; clone_size: -; cdr3_aa: CASSLSWGEQETQYF; cdr3_nt: TGTGCCAGCAGCTTGTCTTGGGGGGAACAAGAGACCCAGTACTTC
d_call: -; v_call: TRBV2; cdr3_length: 13; j_call: TRBJ1-2; clone_size: -; cdr3_aa: CASSPDENYGYTF; cdr3_nt: TGTGCCAGCAGTCCAGACGAAAACTATGGCTACACCTTC
d_call: -; v_call: TRBV10-3; cdr3_length: 11; j_call: TRBJ2-1; clone_size: -; cdr3_aa: CAIRGEYEQFF; cdr3_nt: TGTGCCATCAGAGGGGAGTATGAGCAGTTCTTC
d_call: TRBD1; v_call: TRBV11-2; cdr3_length: 16; j_call: TRBJ1-1; clone_size: once; cdr3_aa: CASSLIGTGSNTEAFF; cdr3_nt: TGTGCCAGCAGCTTGATAGGGACAGGGAGTAACACTGAAGCTTTCTTT
d_call: TRBD2; v_call: TRBV9; cdr3_length: 14; j_call: TRBJ2-3; clone_size: -; cdr3_aa: CASTSGGTTDTQYF; cdr3_nt: TGTGCCAGCACTAGCGGGGGGACCACAGATACGCAGTATTTT
d_call: -; v_call: TRBV27; cdr3_length: 13; j_call: TRBJ1-2; clone_size: -; cdr3_aa: CASSLSSVNGYTF; cdr3_nt: TGTGCCAGCAGTTTATCCTCGGTAAACGGCTACACCTTC
d_call: TRBD1; v_call: TRBV5-6; cdr3_length: 14; j_call: TRBJ2-7; clone_size: few; cdr3_aa: CASSLGTGQDEQYF; cdr3_nt: TGTGCCAGCAGCTTGGGGACAGGGCAGGACGAGCAGTACTTC
d_call: -; v_call: TRBV29-1; cdr3_length: 11; j_call: TRBJ2-1; clone_size: -; cdr3_aa: CSVEKTNEQFF; cdr3_nt: TGCAGCGTTGAAAAGACCAATGAGCAGTTCTTC
d_call: TRBD2; v_call: TRBV10-3; cdr3_length: 14; j_call: TRBJ2-1; clone_size: few; cdr3_aa: CANAPSGGYNEQFF; cdr3_nt: TGTGCCAACGCACCTAGCGGGGGCTACAATGAGCAGTTCTTC
d_call: -; v_call: TRBV9; cdr3_length: 14; j_call: TRBJ2-2; clone_size: -; cdr3_aa: CASSVDKATGELFF; cdr3_nt: TGTGCCAGCAGCGTTGATAAGGCGACCGGGGAGCTGTTTTTT
d_call: -; v_call: TRBV15; cdr3_length: 15; j_call: TRBJ1-2; clone_size: -; cdr3_aa: CATSRDGEGLYGYTF; cdr3_nt: TGTGCCACCAGCAGAGATGGGGAGGGCCTCTATGGCTACACCTTC
d_call: -; v_call: TRBV7-2; cdr3_length: 14; j_call: TRBJ2-1; clone_size: -; cdr3_aa: CASSLVSGDNEQFF; cdr3_nt: TGTGCCAGCAGCTTAGTGTCCGGTGACAATGAGCAGTTCTTC
d_call: TRBD1; v_call: TRBV7-9; cdr3_length: 15; j_call: TRBJ2-7; clone_size: -; cdr3_aa: CASSDRQGASGEQYF; cdr3_nt: TGTGCCAGCAGCGATCGACAGGGGGCGTCGGGCGAGCAGTACTTC
d_call: -; v_call: TRBV5-1; cdr3_length: 15; j_call: TRBJ2-7; clone_size: -; cdr3_aa: CASSLTQGGSYEQYF; cdr3_nt: TGCGCCAGCAGCTTGACTCAGGGGGGGTCCTACGAGCAGTACTTC
d_call: -; v_call: TRBV5-6; cdr3_length: 14; j_call: TRBJ2-2; clone_size: few; cdr3_aa: CASSLGQYTGELFF; cdr3_nt: TGTGCCAGCAGCTTGGGTCAGTACACCGGGGAGCTGTTTTTT
d_call: -; v_call: TRBV6-5; cdr3_length: 13; j_call: TRBJ2-1; clone_size: -; cdr3_aa: CASSFGVYNEQFF; cdr3_nt: TGTGCCAGCAGTTTTGGGGTTTACAATGAGCAGTTCTTC
d_call: TRBD2; v_call: TRBV5-6; cdr3_length: 15; j_call: TRBJ2-1; clone_size: -; cdr3_aa: CASSAGLAGNNEQFF; cdr3_nt: TGTGCCAGCAGCGCCGGACTAGCGGGGAACAATGAGCAGTTCTTC
d_call: -; v_call: TRBV23-1; cdr3_length: 17; j_call: TRBJ1-2; clone_size: once; cdr3_aa: CASSQSAVRQADYGYTF; cdr3_nt: TGCGCCAGCAGTCAATCGGCGGTTAGACAGGCTGACTATGGCTACACCTTC
d_call: TRBD1; v_call: TRBV7-9; cdr3_length: 15; j_call: TRBJ2-7; clone_size: -; cdr3_aa: CASSPPQGRHYEQYF; cdr3_nt: TGTGCCAGCAGCCCCCCACAGGGGCGCCACTACGAGCAGTACTTC
d_call: -; v_call: TRBV14; cdr3_length: 13; j_call: TRBJ1-2; clone_size: -; cdr3_aa: CASSRDGTYGYTF; cdr3_nt: TGTGCCAGCAGCCGGGACGGCACCTATGGCTACACCTTC
d_call: -; v_call: TRBV15; cdr3_length: 15; j_call: TRBJ2-5; clone_size: -; cdr3_aa: CATSRVGSSQETQYF; cdr3_nt: TGTGCCACCAGCAGAGTCGGCAGCTCTCAAGAGACCCAGTACTTC
d_call: TRBD1; v_call: TRBV27; cdr3_length: 16; j_call: TRBJ1-5; clone_size: -; cdr3_aa: CASSLYARGINQPQHF; cdr3_nt: TGTGCCAGCAGTTTATACGCCAGGGGGATCAATCAGCCCCAGCATTTT
d_call: TRBD2; v_call: TRBV13; cdr3_length: 14; j_call: TRBJ2-5; clone_size: -; cdr3_aa: CASSLGGGAETQYF; cdr3_nt: TGTGCCAGCAGCTTGGGCGGGGGGGCAGAGACCCAGTACTTC
d_call: TRBD1; v_call: TRBV9; cdr3_length: 16; j_call: TRBJ2-5; clone_size: -; cdr3_aa: CASSNPGQVVGETQYF; cdr3_nt: TGTGCCAGCAGCAATCCGGGACAGGTGGTCGGAGAGACCCAGTACTTC
d_call: TRBD1; v_call: TRBV11-2; cdr3_length: 15; j_call: TRBJ2-5; clone_size: -; cdr3_aa: CASSLGDRGTETQYF; cdr3_nt: TGTGCCAGCAGCTTGGGGGACAGGGGAACGGAGACCCAGTACTTC
d_call: TRBD1; v_call: TRBV27; cdr3_length: 15; j_call: TRBJ2-5; clone_size: -; cdr3_aa: CASSSQGATRETQYF; cdr3_nt: TGTGCCAGCAGTTCTCAGGGGGCGACCAGGGAGACCCAGTACTTC
d_call: TRBD1; v_call: TRBV29-1; cdr3_length: 14; j_call: TRBJ1-1; clone_size: once; cdr3_aa: CSVGMGQGGTEAFF; cdr3_nt: TGCAGCGTGGGGATGGGACAGGGAGGAACTGAAGCTTTCTTT
d_call: -; v_call: TRBV9; cdr3_length: 12; j_call: TRBJ1-6; clone_size: -; cdr3_aa: CASSKGDKGLHF; cdr3_nt: TGTGCCAGCAGCAAGGGAGACAAGGGACTCCACTTT
d_call: -; v_call: TRBV6-5; cdr3_length: 15; j_call: TRBJ2-2; clone_size: -; cdr3_aa: CASSSQTTNTGELFF; cdr3_nt: TGTGCCAGCAGTTCCCAAACGACGAACACCGGGGAGCTGTTTTTT
d_call: TRBD1; v_call: TRBV29-1; cdr3_length: 13; j_call: TRBJ1-2; clone_size: once; cdr3_aa: CSAWTGDNYGYTF; cdr3_nt: TGCAGCGCCTGGACAGGGGATAACTATGGCTACACCTTC
d_call: TRBD1; v_call: TRBV2; cdr3_length: 15; j_call: TRBJ1-5; clone_size: few; cdr3_aa: CASSDGTGDNQPQHF; cdr3_nt: TGTGCCAGCAGTGATGGGACAGGGGACAATCAGCCCCAGCATTTT
d_call: -; v_call: TRBV13; cdr3_length: 15; j_call: TRBJ2-2; clone_size: few; cdr3_aa: CASRPGSRNTGELFF; cdr3_nt: TGTGCCAGCAGACCGGGATCCCGGAACACCGGGGAGCTGTTTTTT
d_call: -; v_call: TRBV20-1; cdr3_length: 10; j_call: TRBJ2-5; clone_size: -; cdr3_aa: CSGLAETQYF; cdr3_nt: TGCAGTGGTCTAGCGGAGACCCAGTACTTC
d_call: -; v_call: TRBV7-6; cdr3_length: 11; j_call: TRBJ2-1; clone_size: -; cdr3_aa: CASSLDSRQFF; cdr3_nt: TGTGCCAGCAGCTTAGACAGCCGGCAGTTCTTC
d_call: TRBD1; v_call: TRBV4-1; cdr3_length: 16; j_call: TRBJ2-7; clone_size: -; cdr3_aa: CASSQDVRDRHDEQYF; cdr3_nt: TGCGCCAGCAGCCAAGATGTCCGGGACAGGCACGACGAGCAGTACTTC
d_call: -; v_call: TRBV14; cdr3_length: 11; j_call: TRBJ1-1; clone_size: few; cdr3_aa: CASSLGQPVFF; cdr3_nt: TGTGCCAGCAGCCTTGGACAGCCCGTATTCTTT
d_call: -; v_call: TRBV13; cdr3_length: 16; j_call: TRBJ1-4; clone_size: -; cdr3_aa: CASSSRSQQANEKLFF; cdr3_nt: TGTGCCAGCAGCTCTCGGTCCCAACAGGCTAATGAAAAACTGTTTTTT
d_call: -; v_call: TRBV5-6; cdr3_length: 13; j_call: TRBJ2-1; clone_size: -; cdr3_aa: CASSLFVGDEQFF; cdr3_nt: TGTGCCAGCAGCTTATTCGTCGGTGATGAGCAGTTCTTC
d_call: -; v_call: TRBV30; cdr3_length: 12; j_call: TRBJ2-3; clone_size: -; cdr3_aa: CAWSVLGDTQYF; cdr3_nt: TGTGCCTGGAGTGTACTAGGGGATACGCAGTATTTT
d_call: -; v_call: TRBV13; cdr3_length: 16; j_call: TRBJ2-2; clone_size: once; cdr3_aa: CASSLGSGPKRGGLFF; cdr3_nt: TGTGCCAGCAGCTTAGGTTCCGGGCCCAAAAGAGGTGGGCTGTTTTTT
d_call: TRBD2; v_call: TRBV2; cdr3_length: 15; j_call: TRBJ2-5; clone_size: few; cdr3_aa: CASKFSGGKQETQYF; cdr3_nt: TGTGCCAGCAAGTTCAGCGGGGGCAAACAAGAGACCCAGTACTTC
d_call: -; v_call: TRBV30; cdr3_length: 14; j_call: TRBJ1-2; clone_size: few; cdr3_aa: CAWSVNGARRGYTF; cdr3_nt: TGTGCCTGGAGTGTTAACGGGGCCCGCCGGGGCTACACCTTC
d_call: TRBD1; v_call: TRBV5-1; cdr3_length: 14; j_call: TRBJ2-5; clone_size: -; cdr3_aa: CASSFPGTGETQYF; cdr3_nt: TGCGCCAGCAGCTTCCCCGGGACAGGGGAGACCCAGTACTTC
d_call: -; v_call: TRBV4-1; cdr3_length: 15; j_call: TRBJ1-1; clone_size: -; cdr3_aa: CASSQPRIRDAEAFF; cdr3_nt: TGCGCCAGCAGCCAGCCCAGAATAAGGGACGCTGAAGCTTTCTTT
d_call: -; v_call: TRBV10-3; cdr3_length: 16; j_call: TRBJ2-6; clone_size: -; cdr3_aa: CAISDGITSGANVLTF; cdr3_nt: TGTGCCATCAGTGACGGGATTACCTCTGGGGCCAACGTCCTGACTTTC
d_call: -; v_call: TRBV14; cdr3_length: 15; j_call: TRBJ1-3; clone_size: few; cdr3_aa: CASSTYTRLGNTIYF; cdr3_nt: TGTGCCAGCAGCACCTACACTCGGCTGGGAAACACCATATATTTT
d_call: -; v_call: TRBV13; cdr3_length: 13; j_call: TRBJ1-2; clone_size: -; cdr3_aa: CASSSGLNYGYTF; cdr3_nt: TGTGCCAGCAGCTCCGGACTGAACTATGGCTACACCTTC
d_call: -; v_call: TRBV27; cdr3_length: 14; j_call: TRBJ2-7; clone_size: -; cdr3_aa: CASSPPGRSYEQYF; cdr3_nt: TGTGCCAGCAGTCCGCCGGGACGGTCCTACGAGCAGTACTTC
d_call: TRBD2; v_call: TRBV7-9; cdr3_length: 15; j_call: TRBJ2-1; clone_size: -; cdr3_aa: CASTKTSGVYNEQFF; cdr3_nt: TGTGCCAGCACCAAGACTAGCGGGGTTTACAATGAGCAGTTCTTC
d_call: -; v_call: TRBV27; cdr3_length: 12; j_call: TRBJ2-1; clone_size: few; cdr3_aa: CASSEDGDEQFF; cdr3_nt: TGTGCCAGCAGCGAGGACGGGGATGAGCAGTTCTTC
d_call: TRBD2; v_call: TRBV25-1; cdr3_length: 16; j_call: TRBJ2-3; clone_size: -; cdr3_aa: CASRSSGGGFSDTQYF; cdr3_nt: TGTGCCAGCAGATCTAGCGGGGGGGGGTTTAGCGATACGCAGTATTTT
d_call: -; v_call: TRBV13; cdr3_length: 13; j_call: TRBJ2-5; clone_size: -; cdr3_aa: CASSAGHQETQYF; cdr3_nt: TGTGCCAGCAGCGCGGGACACCAAGAGACCCAGTACTTC